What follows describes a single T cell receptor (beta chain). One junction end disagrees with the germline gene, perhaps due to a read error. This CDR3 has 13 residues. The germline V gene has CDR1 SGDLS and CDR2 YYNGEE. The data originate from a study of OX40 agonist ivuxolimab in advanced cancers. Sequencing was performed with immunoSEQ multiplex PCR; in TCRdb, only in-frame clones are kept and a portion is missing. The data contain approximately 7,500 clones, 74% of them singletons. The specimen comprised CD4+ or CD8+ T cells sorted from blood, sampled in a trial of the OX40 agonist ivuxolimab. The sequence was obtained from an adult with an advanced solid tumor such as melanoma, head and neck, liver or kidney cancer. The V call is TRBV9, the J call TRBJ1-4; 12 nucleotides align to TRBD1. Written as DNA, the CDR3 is TGTGCCAGTAGCGGGACAGGGGGCGAAAAACTGTTTTTT. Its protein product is CASSGTGGEKLFF. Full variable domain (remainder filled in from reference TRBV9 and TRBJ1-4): DSGVTQTPKHLITATGQRVTLRCSPRSGDLSVYWYQQSLDQGLQFLIQYYNGEERAKGNILERFSAQQFPDLHSELNLSSLELGDSALYFCASSGTGGEKLFFGSGTQLSVL.